What follows are 20 T cell receptor beta chains derived from one specimen sequenced in a study of OX40 agonist ivuxolimab in advanced cancers. Measured with immunoSEQ multiplex PCR; TCRdb has only the in-frame clones, and not every one. Of 40,000 to 55,000 clones in the sample, just under 95% were seen once. This material consisted of CD4+ or CD8+ T cells sorted from blood, taken in a trial of the OX40 agonist ivuxolimab. The receptor set was obtained from an adult with an advanced solid tumor such as melanoma, head and neck, liver or kidney cancer.

The genes are TRBV7-9 and TRBJ1-1; 8 nucleotides align to TRBD1. The CDR3 spans 14 residues. Germline V CDR1 and CDR2: SEHNR, FQNEAQ (reference sequence). V dropped 4 bases and J dropped 4; count of bases not matched to a gene: 5. The CDR3 DNA reads TGTGCCAGCAGCTCCCGACAGGGGAGCACTGAAGCTTTCTTT. Amino acid sequence: CASSSRQGSTEAFF.

This rearrangement joins TRBV30 to TRBJ2-7; unclear D gene. V was trimmed by 3 bases and J by 1 base, leaving 13 bases between them. The CDR3 is 14 amino acids. CDR1 is GTSNPN, CDR2 SVGIG, per germline (reference sequence). This CDR3 is CAWRDLTESYEQYF. CDR3 coding DNA: TGTGCCTGGAGGGACCTGACGGAGTCCTACGAGCAGTACTTC.

This chain joins TRBV15 and TRBJ1-5; D is unclear. The CDR3 extends over 13 amino acids. The germline V gene has CDR1 LNHNV and CDR2 YYDKDF (reference sequence). The V gene lost 1 base and the J gene lost 2 bases, with 3 bases spanning the gap. Here the CDR3 reads CATSRVGNQPQHF. CDR3 DNA: TGTGCCACCAGCAGAGTAGGCAATCAGCCCCAGCATTTT.

This chain uses TRBV19 with TRBJ2-1; D might be TRBD1 (6 bases). Trimming took 5 bases from V and 10 from J, leaving 15 bases between them. The CDR3 spans 13 residues. Germline V gene sequence: CDR1 LNHDA, CDR2 SQIVND (reference sequence). The CDR3 nucleotides read TGTGCCAGTAGTCAAACAGGGCCAGGGGAGCAGTTCTTC. Protein: CASSQTGPGEQFF.

The chain uses TRBV7-8 and TRBJ2-3; 12 bases line up with TRBD2. V trimming: 3 bases; J trimming: 7 bases; junction bases outside the gene matches: 8. CDR3 length: 16 amino acids. Germline CDR1 and CDR2: SGHVS and FQNEAQ. The CDR3 is CASSLPLAGGPNTQYF. In DNA, the CDR3 is TGTGCCAGCAGCTTGCCCCTAGCGGGAGGGCCTAATACGCAGTATTTT.

The chain links TRBV30 to TRBJ2-7, with unresolved D. CDR1 is GTSNPN and CDR2 is SVGIG in the germline V gene (reference sequence). The CDR3 length is 14 residues. V lost 2 bases to trimming and J lost 5 bases, with 16 bases between them. The CDR3 loop reads CAWSWSGLSHEQYF. DNA for the CDR3: TGTGCCTGGAGTTGGTCCGGGTTAAGCCACGAGCAGTACTTC.

This rearrangement joins TRBV30 to TRBJ2-2, with D perhaps matching TRBD2 (5 bases). CDR3 length: 17 residues. The germline V gene encodes CDR1 GTSNPN and CDR2 SVGIG (reference sequence). The V end lost 0 bases, the J end lost 4 bases, and 18 bases lay between the germline ends. CDR3 bases: TGTGCCTGGAGTGTACCCTTAAAGGGAGAGGTCACCGGGGAGCTGTTTTTT. This sequence encodes CAWSVPLKGEVTGELFF.

The gene calls are TRBV28 and TRBJ1-5; the D gene is possibly TRBD1 (5 bases). Germline CDR1 is MDHEN and CDR2 is SYDVKM. This CDR3 spans 14 amino acids. Trimming pared 11 bases from V and 3 bases from J, leaving 17 bases between. The CDR3 DNA is TGTGCCGGCCGCTTCGGGGGGATCAATCAGCCCCAGCATTTT. It translates to CAGRFGGINQPQHF.

In this sample, this clone turned up once. The chain carries TRBV14 and TRBJ2-7; D might be TRBD1 (6 bases). Looked up from germline, CDR1 is SGHDN and CDR2 is FVKESK. V lost 4 bases and J 4 bases, leaving 14 bases between the germline ends. This CDR3 is 14 amino acids long. CDR3 region: CASSLNRDTYEQYF. For the CDR3, the DNA is TGTGCCAGCAGCCTCAACCGGGACACTTACGAGCAGTACTTC.

The gene calls are TRBV11-3 and TRBJ2-7; D assignment may be TRBD1 or TRBD2 (5 bases each). The CDR3 totals 14 residues. The V end was cut by 0 bases, the J end by 2 bases, with 8 bases between. The germline CDR1 and CDR2 sequences are SGHNT and YENEEA. DNA for the CDR3: TGTGCCAGCAGCTTAGATCCGGGGCCCTACGAGCAGTACTTC. This translates into CASSLDPGPYEQYF. The whole variable domain, filled in from reference TRBV11-3 and TRBJ2-7, reads EAGVVQSPRYKIIEKKQPVAFWCNPISGHNTLYWYLQNLGQGPELLIRYENEEAVDDSQLPKDRFSAERLKGVDSTLKIQPAELGDSAVYLCASSLDPGPYEQYFGPGTRLTVT.

The chain is built from TRBV9 and TRBJ2-7; 8 bases fit TRBD2. Germline V gene data show CDR1 as SGDLS and CDR2 as YYNGEE. Trimming removed 0 bases from V and 6 bases from J; junction bases left unmatched: 8. The CDR3 covers 15 residues. CDR3 amino acids: CASSVGGAGVPEQYF. The CDR3 nucleotides read TGTGCCAGCAGCGTAGGGGGAGCGGGAGTACCCGAGCAGTACTTC.

CDR3 coding DNA: TGCAGCGTTGTATCAGGGGGCGTATGGTCCTACGAGCAGTACTTC. Translation: CSVVSGGVWSYEQYF. J is TRBJ2-7 and V is TRBV29-1; TRBD1 agrees at 8 bases. After removal of 4 bases from V and 1 base from J, the junction contained 9 bases not matched to a gene. Germline CDR1 and CDR2: SQVTM and ANQGSEA. The CDR3 has 15 residues.

The J gene is TRBJ2-7, the V gene TRBV4-1, with TRBD1 matching over 10 bases. Germline V gene sequence: CDR1 MGHRA, CDR2 YSYEKL. The J segment lost 5 bases and the V segment lost 1 base, leaving 5 bases of the junction unmatched. This CDR3 comprises 15 residues. The CDR3 protein is CASSQGQGARNEQYF. The CDR3 coding sequence is TGCGCCAGCAGCCAAGGACAGGGGGCTCGTAACGAGCAGTACTTC.

This chain uses TRBV7-2 with TRBJ2-1; D may be TRBD1 (6 bases). Deletions cut 5 bases from V and 9 bases from J, with 11 bases between. CDR1 and CDR2 (germline): SGHTA, FQGNSA. This CDR3 is 12 amino acids long. CDR3 sequence (DNA): TGTGCCAGCAGCGTGACAGGCTCTGAGCAGTTCTTC. This codes for CASSVTGSEQFF.

The chain joins TRBV10-1 to TRBJ2-1; 11 bases match TRBD2. Germline V gene data show CDR1 as WNHNN and CDR2 as SYGVQD (reference sequence). The CDR3 contains 17 residues. The V and J ends lost 0 bases and 7 bases, in that order; junction bases with no gene match: 8. In nucleotides, the CDR3 is TGCGCCAGCAGTGAGTCCGAGGGTAGCGGGAGGGCGAATGAGCAGTTCTTC. This sequence encodes CASSESEGSGRANEQFF.

The V gene is TRBV28, the J gene TRBJ2-6; a possible D gene is TRBD2 (5 bases). This CDR3 is built from 17 residues. The V gene's germline CDR1 is MDHEN and CDR2 SYDVKM. V lost 10 bases and J lost 2, with 21 bases in between. DNA for the CDR3: TGTGCCACCAAGAGCCGGGGATTGAAGGCTGGGGCCAACGTCCTGACTTTC. Its protein product is CATKSRGLKAGANVLTF.

The genes are TRBV4-3 and TRBJ1-4; the D is unclear. Trimming took 2 bases from V and 8 from J, leaving 15 bases between them. The germline gives CDR1 LGHNA, CDR2 YSLEER. This CDR3 contains 15 residues. DNA for the CDR3: TGCGCCAGCAGCCAATGGCGGGCAGGCGGAGAAAAACTGTTTTTT. Its translation is CASSQWRAGGEKLFF.

The gene calls are TRBV25-1 and TRBJ2-1, with 10 bases aligning to TRBD2. V lost 1 base and J lost 5; bases outside the gene matches: 5. Germline assignment: CDR1 MGHDK and CDR2 SYGVNS. The CDR3 extends over 16 amino acids. CDR3 nucleotides: TGTGCCAGCAGTGAATGGCTAGCGGGAGCCAACAATGAGCAGTTCTTC. Its translation is CASSEWLAGANNEQFF. The full variable domain, with the rest looked up from reference TRBV25-1 and TRBJ2-1, is EADIYQTPRYLVIGTGKKITLECSQTMGHDKMYWYQQDPGMELHLIHYSYGVNSTEKGDLSSESTVSRIRTEHFPLTLESARPSHTSQYLCASSEWLAGANNEQFFGPGTRLTVL.

V and J are TRBV11-3 and TRBJ2-5, with 7 bases identical to TRBD2. V was pared by 1 base and J by 4 bases, with 0 bases of the junction left unmatched. The CDR3 loop spans 13 amino acids. The germline gives CDR1 SGHNT, CDR2 YENEEA. The CDR3 region has the DNA TGTGCCAGCAGCTTAGCGGGGGGAGAGACCCAGTACTTC. As protein: CASSLAGGETQYF.

This chain joins TRBV7-2 and TRBJ2-5, with 9 bases aligning to TRBD1. The junction had 3 bases not matched to a gene; V was cut back by 4 bases and J by 9 bases. CDR1 is SGHTA and CDR2 is FQGNSA in the germline V gene. The CDR3 runs to 12 residues. CDR3: CASSWTGEAQYF. CDR3 bases: TGTGCCAGCAGCTGGACAGGGGAGGCCCAGTACTTC. Filled out from reference TRBV7-2 and TRBJ2-5, the complete variable domain reads GAGVSQSPSNKVTEKGKDVELRCDPISGHTALYWYRQSLGQGLEFLIYFQGNSAPDKSGLPSDRFSAERTGGSVSTLTIQRTQQEDSAVYLCASSWTGEAQYFGPGTRLLVL.